Following are 14 T cell receptor beta chains from one sample sequenced in a study of breast tumors, draining lymph nodes, adjacent tissues. A single record per CDR3 protein comes from TCRdb applying MiXCR to the multiplex PCR reads. The sample has about 100,000 distinct CDR3 sequences; around 20% are singletons. Axillary draining lymph nodes of breast cancer patients supplied the node samples. Input material: axillary lymph node tissue. The receptors were gathered from a female donor with breast cancer. Some clones in this sample may be carry-over from other donors' samples.

As for this clonotype: A read error is possible here, since a much larger clone lies one base away. This chain joins TRBV7-2 and TRBJ2-2; D call uncertain. The V end lost 7 bases, the J end lost 7 bases, and 7 bases lay between the germline ends. Germline V gene lookup returns CDR1 SGHTA and CDR2 FQGNSA. This CDR3 is built from 11 residues. CDR3 loop: CASTGDGELFF. The CDR3 DNA is TGTGCCAGCACCGGCGACGGGGAGCTGTTTTTT.

This clonotype was counted ten times or more. This chain uses TRBV5-1 with TRBJ1-5; possibly TRBD1 for D (6 bases). Germline-derived CDR1 and CDR2 are SGHRS and YFSETQ. V was cut by 0 bases and J by 3 bases, with 13 bases left in between. This CDR3 is 16 amino acids long. The CDR3 protein is CASSLAGQGSNQPQHF. CDR3 nucleotide sequence: TGCGCCAGCAGCTTGGCCGGGCAGGGGTCCAATCAGCCCCAGCATTTT.

There are a few counts of this clonotype. The chain links TRBV19 to TRBJ2-2; TRBD2 aligns across 12 bases. V lost 4 bases to trimming and J lost 4 bases; unmatched junction nucleotides: 16. Germline CDR1 LNHDA, CDR2 SQIVND (reference sequence). The length of the CDR3 is 20 residues. CDR3 nucleotide sequence: TGTGCCAGTAGTACCGCACAGACTAGCGGGAGAGTCTGGATCACCGGGGAGCTGTTTTTT. Protein sequence: CASSTAQTSGRVWITGELFF.

As regards this clonotype: This may be a read error: a much more frequent sequence differs by one nucleotide. This chain connects TRBV6-6 to TRBJ2-1; D ambiguous. Germline loops: CDR1 MNHNY, CDR2 SVGAGI (reference sequence). Trimming stripped 4 bases from V and 3 bases from J, with 16 bases between. This CDR3 has 16 amino acids. CDR3 amino acids: CASSFSARRDYNEQFF. CDR3 in DNA: TGTGCCAGCAGTTTCTCGGCTAGAAGGGACTACAATGAGCAGTTCTTC.

A few counts support this clonotype. A much larger clone is a single base away; this may be a read error. The rearrangement uses TRBV6-5 and TRBJ2-7; D unresolved. Germline assignment: CDR1 MNHEY and CDR2 SVGAGI. The CDR3 covers 13 residues. CDR3 region: CAGSPGRSYEQYF. The CDR3 DNA follows: TGTGCCGGCAGCCCCGGTCGATCCTACGAGCAGTACTTC.

On this clonotype itself: A much more abundant neighbour one base away suggests this may be a read error. The J gene is TRBJ2-2, the V gene TRBV5-4; D is perhaps TRBD1 or TRBD2 (5 bases each). The CDR3 is 21 residues long. The germline gives CDR1 SGHNT, CDR2 YYREEE (reference sequence). The CDR3 bases are TGTGCCAGCAGCTTCGACCCTTACCGGGACGGGTGGGGATCGAACACCGGGGAGCTGTCTTTT. Translating it yields CASSFDPYRDGWGSNTGELSF.

A few counts support this clonotype. One base away lies a much larger clone, so this may be a sequencing read error. The chain is built from TRBV4-1 and TRBJ1-2; unclear D gene. Trimming removed 2 bases from V and 12 bases from J, with 16 bases in between. The CDR3 length is 13 residues. Germline CDR1 is MGHRA and CDR2 is YSYEKL. Here the CDR3 reads CASSQSRQDGHTF. For the CDR3, the DNA is TGCGCCAGCAGCCAATCCCGGCAAGACGGCCACACCTTC.

Concerning this clonotype itself: This clone may be a read error of a much larger clone one base away. The chain employs TRBV19 and TRBJ1-4; D call uncertain. Germline V gives CDR1 LNHDA, CDR2 SQIVND (reference sequence). This CDR3 comprises 14 residues. Trimming shortened V by 7 bases and J by 8 bases, and 17 bases separated the two germline ends. The CDR3 sequence: CASTPGYPEEKLFF. The CDR3 DNA is TGTGCCAGTACCCCCGGGTACCCTGAGGAAAAACTGTTTTTT.

This clonotype was observed at least ten times. This rearrangement joins TRBV29-1 to TRBJ2-1; D is perhaps TRBD1 or TRBD2 (5 bases each). This CDR3 contains 14 residues. Germline lookup yields CDR1 SQVTM and CDR2 ANQGSEA. Trimming removed 6 bases from V and 9 bases from J, with 21 bases in between. The CDR3 protein is CSVPGTERTGEQFF. As DNA, the CDR3 is TGCAGCGTACCAGGGACCGAACGGACCGGTGAGCAGTTCTTC.

This clonotype was counted ten times or more. The chain has TRBV20-1 and TRBJ2-3; 10 nucleotides align to TRBD2. There are 17 residues in the CDR3. V gave up 0 bases and J gave up 6 bases; unmatched junction bases: 12. Germline CDR1 and CDR2: DFQATT and SNEGSKA (reference sequence). The CDR3 loop is CSARDRGLAGAWDTQYF. CDR3 bases: TGCAGTGCTAGAGATCGTGGGCTAGCGGGAGCGTGGGATACGCAGTATTTT.

Notes on this clonotype: Being one base from a much bigger clone, this may be a read error. Likely a read error: the CDR3 ends without its conserved phenylalanine or tryptophan. J is TRBJ2-2 and V is TRBV19; no firm D call. Germline V gene data show CDR1 as LNHDA and CDR2 as SQIVND (reference sequence). V was trimmed by 5 bases and J by 3 bases, leaving 13 bases between them. CDR3 size: 15 residues. Here the CDR3 DNA reads TGTGCCAGTAGTTGGTCCGGGTTGGACACCGGGGAGCTGTTTCTT. It encodes CASSWSGLDTGELFL.

Details on this clonotype: A single base separates this from a much larger clone, so it may be a read error. V and J are TRBV28 and TRBJ2-7, with 7 bases that match TRBD2. The CDR3 spans 14 residues. The V gene's germline CDR1 is MDHEN and CDR2 SYDVKM. CDR3 in DNA: TGTGCCAGCAGTCGCTCGGGAGGCTCCTACGAGCAGCACTTC. It codes for CASSRSGGSYEQHF.

This clonotype came up a few times. For the CDR3, the DNA is TGTGCCAGCGCAGCCCAACAGGGTACGGCTGGAAACACCATATATTTT. Translation: CASAAQQGTAGNTIYF. The chain joins TRBV2 to TRBJ1-3; possibly TRBD1 for D (6 bases). V shed 8 bases and J shed 2 bases, with 19 bases lying between them. The CDR3 totals 16 residues. The V gene's germline CDR1 is SNHLY and CDR2 FYNNEI.

The chain is built from TRBV3-1 and TRBJ2-1; a weak D match, TRBD1 (6 bases). The CDR3 spans 14 residues. V gave up 6 bases and J gave up 5 bases, with 14 bases separating them. The germline CDR1 and CDR2 sequences are LGHDT and YNNKEL (reference sequence). The CDR3 reads CASRQSGTNNEQFF. CDR3 in DNA: TGTGCCAGCAGGCAATCCGGGACAAACAATGAGCAGTTCTTC.